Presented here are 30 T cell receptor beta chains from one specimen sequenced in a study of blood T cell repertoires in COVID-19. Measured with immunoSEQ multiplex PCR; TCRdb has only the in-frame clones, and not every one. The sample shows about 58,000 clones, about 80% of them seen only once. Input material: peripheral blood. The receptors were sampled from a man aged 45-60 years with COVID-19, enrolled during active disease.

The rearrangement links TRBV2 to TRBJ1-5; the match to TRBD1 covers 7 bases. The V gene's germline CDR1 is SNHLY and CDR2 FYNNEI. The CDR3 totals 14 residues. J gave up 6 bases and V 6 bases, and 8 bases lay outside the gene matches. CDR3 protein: CASRETGSGQPQHF. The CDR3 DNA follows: TGTGCCAGCAGGGAGACAGGGTCTGGTCAGCCCCAGCATTTT.

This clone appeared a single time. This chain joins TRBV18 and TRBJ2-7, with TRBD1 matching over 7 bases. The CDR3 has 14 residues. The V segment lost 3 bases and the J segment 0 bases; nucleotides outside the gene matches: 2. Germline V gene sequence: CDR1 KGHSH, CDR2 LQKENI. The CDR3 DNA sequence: TGTGCCAGCTCACCGGGGACAGACTCCTACGAGCAGTACTTC. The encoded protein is CASSPGTDSYEQYF.

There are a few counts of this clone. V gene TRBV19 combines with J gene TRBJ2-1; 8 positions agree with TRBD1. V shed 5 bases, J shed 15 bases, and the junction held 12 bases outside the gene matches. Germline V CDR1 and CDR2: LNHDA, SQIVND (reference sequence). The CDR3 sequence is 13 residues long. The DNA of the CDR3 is TGTGCCAGTAGTGGCAATCGGGACAGGTTTTGGTTCTTC. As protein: CASSGNRDRFWFF.

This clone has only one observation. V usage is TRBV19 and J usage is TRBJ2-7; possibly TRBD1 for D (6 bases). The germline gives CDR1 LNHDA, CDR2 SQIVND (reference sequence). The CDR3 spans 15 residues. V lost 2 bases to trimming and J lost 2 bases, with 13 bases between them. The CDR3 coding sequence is TGTGCCAGTAGTATAAAAATACAGGGAACCTACGAGCAGTACTTC. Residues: CASSIKIQGTYEQYF.

As DNA, the CDR3 is TGTGCCAGTATGGAGGAGGCTAGCACAGATACGCAGTATTTT. Its protein product is CASMEEASTDTQYF. The chain combines TRBV19 with TRBJ2-3; D might be TRBD2 (5 bases). V lost 7 bases and J 0 bases, leaving 11 bases between the germline ends. Germline loops: CDR1 LNHDA, CDR2 SQIVND (reference sequence). CDR3 length equals 14 residues.

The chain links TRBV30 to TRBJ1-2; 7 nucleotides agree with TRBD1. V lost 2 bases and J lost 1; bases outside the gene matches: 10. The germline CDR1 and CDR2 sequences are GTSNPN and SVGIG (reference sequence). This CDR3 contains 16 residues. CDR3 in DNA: TGTGCCTGGAGTTGGGGGACAGTGGGCCTTAACTATGGCTACACCTTC. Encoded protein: CAWSWGTVGLNYGYTF.

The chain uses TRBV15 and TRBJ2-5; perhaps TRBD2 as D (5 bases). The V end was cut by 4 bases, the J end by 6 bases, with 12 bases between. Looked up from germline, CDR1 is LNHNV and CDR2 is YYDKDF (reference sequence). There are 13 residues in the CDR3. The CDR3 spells CATSIGLEKTQYF. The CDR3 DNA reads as TGTGCCACCAGCATCGGACTCGAAAAGACCCAGTACTTC.

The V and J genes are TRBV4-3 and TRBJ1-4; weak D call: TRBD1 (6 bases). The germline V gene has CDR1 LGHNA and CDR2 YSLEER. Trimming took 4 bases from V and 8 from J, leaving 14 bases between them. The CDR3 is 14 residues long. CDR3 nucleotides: TGCGCCAGCAGCCGATTGGGGGCGGAAGAAAAACTGTTTTTT. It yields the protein CASSRLGAEEKLFF.

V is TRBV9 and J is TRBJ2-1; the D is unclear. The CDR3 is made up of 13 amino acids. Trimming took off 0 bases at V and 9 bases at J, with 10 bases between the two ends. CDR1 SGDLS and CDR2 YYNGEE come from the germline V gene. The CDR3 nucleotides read TGTGCCAGCAGCGTAGTAGGTGAGGTTGAGCAGTTCTTC. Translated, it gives CASSVVGEVEQFF.

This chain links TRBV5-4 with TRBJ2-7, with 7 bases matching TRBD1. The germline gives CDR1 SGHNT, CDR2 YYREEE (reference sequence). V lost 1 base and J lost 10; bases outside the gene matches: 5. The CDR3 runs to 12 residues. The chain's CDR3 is CASSLRDSGQYF. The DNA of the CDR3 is TGTGCCAGCAGCTTGCGGGACAGTGGCCAGTACTTC.

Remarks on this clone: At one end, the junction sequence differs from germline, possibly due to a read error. The CDR3 nucleotides are TGCGCCAGCAGTCAAGGGACAGGGGGAGTGGGTGGCTACACCTTC. Its translation is CASSQGTGGVGGYTF. This chain connects TRBV4-1 to TRBJ1-2, with TRBD1 matching over 11 bases. The CDR3 is made up of 15 amino acids. Germline V gene sequence: CDR1 MGHRA, CDR2 YSYEKL.

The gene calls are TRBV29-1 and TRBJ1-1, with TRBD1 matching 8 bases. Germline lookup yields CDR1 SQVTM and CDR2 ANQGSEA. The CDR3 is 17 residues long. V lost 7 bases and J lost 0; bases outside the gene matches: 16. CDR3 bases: TGCAGCGGGGGGGACAGGCCCGACGTCTCCATGAACACTGAAGCTTTCTTT. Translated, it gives CSGGDRPDVSMNTEAFF.

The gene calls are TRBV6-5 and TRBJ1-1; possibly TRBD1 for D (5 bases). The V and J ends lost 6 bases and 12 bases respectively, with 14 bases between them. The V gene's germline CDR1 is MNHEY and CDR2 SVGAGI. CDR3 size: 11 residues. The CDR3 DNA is TGTGCCAGCAGAACCGACAGTGCCACTTTCTTT. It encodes CASRTDSATFF.

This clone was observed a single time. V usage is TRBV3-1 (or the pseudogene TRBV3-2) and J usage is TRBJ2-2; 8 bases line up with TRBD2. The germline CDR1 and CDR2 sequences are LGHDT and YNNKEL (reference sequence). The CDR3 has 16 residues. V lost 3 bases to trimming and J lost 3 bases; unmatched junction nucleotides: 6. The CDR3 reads CASSHPGTRDTGELFF. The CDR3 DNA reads TGTGCCAGCAGCCACCCCGGGACTAGGGACACCGGGGAGCTGTTTTTT.

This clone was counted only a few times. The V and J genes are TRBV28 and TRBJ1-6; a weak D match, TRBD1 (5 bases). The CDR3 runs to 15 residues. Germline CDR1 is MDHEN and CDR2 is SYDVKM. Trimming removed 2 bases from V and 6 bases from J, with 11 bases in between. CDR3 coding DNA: TGTGCCAGCAGTTTACCGACAGCAATTAATTCACCCCTCCACTTT. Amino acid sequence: CASSLPTAINSPLHF.

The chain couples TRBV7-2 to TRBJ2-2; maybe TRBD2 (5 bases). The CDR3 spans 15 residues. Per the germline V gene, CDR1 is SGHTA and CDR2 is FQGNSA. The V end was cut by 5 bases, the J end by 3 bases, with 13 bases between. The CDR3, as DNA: TGTGCCAGCAGCCCTAGTGGCGGGTACACCGGGGAGCTGTTTTTT. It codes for CASSPSGGYTGELFF.

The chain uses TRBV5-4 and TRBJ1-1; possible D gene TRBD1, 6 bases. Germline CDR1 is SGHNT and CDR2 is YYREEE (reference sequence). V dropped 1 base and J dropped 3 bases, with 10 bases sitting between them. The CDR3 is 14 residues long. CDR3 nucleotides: TGTGCCAGCAGCTTGCCAGGGGTGGACACTGAAGCTTTCTTT. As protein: CASSLPGVDTEAFF.

The CDR3 coding sequence is TGTGCCACCCGGGACAGGGCTCCAGATACGCAGTATTTT. Protein: CATRDRAPDTQYF. The J gene is TRBJ2-3, the V gene TRBV27; 9 bases match TRBD1. The CDR3 runs to 13 residues. With 10 bases clipped from V and 4 bases from J, the junction kept 6 bases outside the gene matches. Germline CDR1 is MNHEY and CDR2 is SMNVEV (reference sequence).

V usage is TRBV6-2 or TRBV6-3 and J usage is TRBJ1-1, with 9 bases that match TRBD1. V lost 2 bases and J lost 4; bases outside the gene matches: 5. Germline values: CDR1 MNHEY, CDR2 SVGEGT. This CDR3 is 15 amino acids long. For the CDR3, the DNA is TGTGCCAGCAGTTACACAGGGGGCGGTTCCACTGAAGCTTTCTTT. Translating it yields CASSYTGGGSTEAFF.

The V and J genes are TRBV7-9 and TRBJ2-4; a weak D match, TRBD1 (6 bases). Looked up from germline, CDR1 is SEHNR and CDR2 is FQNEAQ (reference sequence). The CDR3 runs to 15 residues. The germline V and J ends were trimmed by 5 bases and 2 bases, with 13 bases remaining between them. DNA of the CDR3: TGTGCCAGCAGCAACCTGGACAGCCCCAAAAACATTCAGTACTTC. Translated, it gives CASSNLDSPKNIQYF. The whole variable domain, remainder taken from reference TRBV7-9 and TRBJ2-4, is DTGVSQNPRHKITKRGQNVTFRCDPISEHNRLYWYRQTLGQGPEFLTYFQNEAQLEKSRLLSDRFSAERPKGSFSTLEIQRTEQGDSAMYLCASSNLDSPKNIQYFGAGTRLSVL.

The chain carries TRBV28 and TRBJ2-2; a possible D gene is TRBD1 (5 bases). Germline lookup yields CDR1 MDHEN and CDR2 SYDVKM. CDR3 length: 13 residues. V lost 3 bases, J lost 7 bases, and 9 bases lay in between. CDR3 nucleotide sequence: TGTGCCAGCAGTTTTCGACAGTACGGGGAGCTGTTTTTT. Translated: CASSFRQYGELFF.

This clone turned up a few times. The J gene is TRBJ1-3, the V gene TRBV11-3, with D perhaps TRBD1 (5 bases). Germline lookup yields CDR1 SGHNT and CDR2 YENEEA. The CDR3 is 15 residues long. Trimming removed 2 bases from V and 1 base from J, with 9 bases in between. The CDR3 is CASSLSGGSGNTIYF. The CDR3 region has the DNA TGTGCCAGCAGCTTATCGGGGGGTTCTGGAAACACCATATATTTT.

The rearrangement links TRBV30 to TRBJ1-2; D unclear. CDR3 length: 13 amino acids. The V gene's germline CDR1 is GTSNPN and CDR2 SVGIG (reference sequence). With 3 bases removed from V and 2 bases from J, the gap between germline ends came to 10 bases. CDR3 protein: CAWRVQMNYGYTF. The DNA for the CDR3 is TGTGCCTGGAGAGTACAGATGAACTATGGCTACACCTTC.

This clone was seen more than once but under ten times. The CDR3 region is CASSLLAARYEQYF. CDR3 bases: TGTGCCAGCAGCTTACTCGCGGCACGCTACGAGCAGTACTTC. The genes are TRBV3-1 (or the pseudogene TRBV3-2) and TRBJ2-7; no clear D. V lost 5 bases to trimming and J lost 3 bases, with 14 bases between them. Germline values: CDR1 LGHDT, CDR2 YNNKEL (reference sequence). The CDR3 extends over 14 amino acids.

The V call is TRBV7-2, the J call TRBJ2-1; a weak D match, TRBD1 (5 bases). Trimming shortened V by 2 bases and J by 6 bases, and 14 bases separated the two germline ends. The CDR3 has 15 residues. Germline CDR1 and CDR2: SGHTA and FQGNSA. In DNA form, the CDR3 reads TGTGCCAGCAGCTTATTCGGCAGGGTTGGCAATGAGCAGTTCTTC. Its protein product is CASSLFGRVGNEQFF.

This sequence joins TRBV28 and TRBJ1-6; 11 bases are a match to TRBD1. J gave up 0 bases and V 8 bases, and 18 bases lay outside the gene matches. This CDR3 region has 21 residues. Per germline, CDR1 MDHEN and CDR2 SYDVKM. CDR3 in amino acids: CASHQAGTGGGLSSYNSPLHF. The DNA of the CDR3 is TGTGCCAGCCACCAAGCTGGGACAGGGGGGGGGCTAAGCTCCTATAATTCACCCCTCCACTTT.

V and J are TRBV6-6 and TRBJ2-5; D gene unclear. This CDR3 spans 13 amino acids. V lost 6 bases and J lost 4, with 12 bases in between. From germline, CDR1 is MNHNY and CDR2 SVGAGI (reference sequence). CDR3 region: CASSNSPGETQYF. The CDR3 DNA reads TGTGCCAGCAGCAATAGCCCCGGAGAGACCCAGTACTTC.

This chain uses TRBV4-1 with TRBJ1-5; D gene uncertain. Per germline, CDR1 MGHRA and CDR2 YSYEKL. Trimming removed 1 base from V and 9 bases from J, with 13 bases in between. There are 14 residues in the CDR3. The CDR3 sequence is CASSQVGASGPQHF. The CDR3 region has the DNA TGCGCCAGCAGCCAAGTGGGAGCCTCGGGGCCCCAGCATTTT.

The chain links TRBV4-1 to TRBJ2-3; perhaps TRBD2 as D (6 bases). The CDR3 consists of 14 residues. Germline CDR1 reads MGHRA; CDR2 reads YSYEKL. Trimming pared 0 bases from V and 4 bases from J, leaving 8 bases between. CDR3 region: CASSQEEGPDTQYF. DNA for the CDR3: TGCGCCAGCAGCCAAGAGGAGGGCCCAGATACGCAGTATTTT.

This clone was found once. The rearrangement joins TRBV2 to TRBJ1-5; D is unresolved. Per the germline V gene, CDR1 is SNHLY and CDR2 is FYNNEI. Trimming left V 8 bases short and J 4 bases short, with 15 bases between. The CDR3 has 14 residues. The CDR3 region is CASSSTEGNQPQHF. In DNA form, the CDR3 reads TGTGCCAGCTCATCCACGGAGGGTAATCAGCCCCAGCATTTT.